The text below deals with one T cell receptor (beta chain). This specimen belongs to a study of blood T cell repertoires in COVID-19. V lost 4 bases and J 3 bases, leaving 15 bases between the germline ends. CDR1 is SGHNT and CDR2 is YENEEA in the germline V gene. CDR3 length: 16 residues. The repertoire was sequenced with immunoSEQ multiplex PCR; TCRdb's copy has only in-frame clones and lacks some. The sample contains about 150,000 clones, 80% to 90% of which appear only once. Input material: peripheral blood. The chain recombines TRBV11-3 with TRBJ2-2, with TRBD2 as a possible D gene (6 bases). This clonotype originated in a man of 80 years or more with acute or convalescent COVID-19. For the CDR3, the DNA is TGTGCCAGCAGCTCCGTTGTGGGAGGCGACACCGGGGAGCTGTTTTTT. Its protein product is CASSSVVGGDTGELFF.